Described below is a single TCR beta chain sequence and its context. Its specificity is not known. Without exception, participants with HIV were treated in the United States. Version v3.0 of the immunoSEQ assay ran at survey level. In sequencing, about 40,000-55,000 T-cell genomes per sample were targeted. Sequenced by immunoSEQ multiplex PCR; TCRdb stores in-frame clones only, minus some. The sample lists over 30,000 clones; 65% to 75% were seen once. CDR1 and CDR2 from the germline V gene are MDHEN and SYDVKM. The CDR3 totals 17 residues. Losses at the gene ends were 6 bases for V and 7 bases for J; bases not matched to a gene: 16. The data are from a study of long-term antiretroviral therapy in people with HIV. Study-level findings and limits: ART adherence was not documented, and neither viral resistance nor therapy changes had any data. Clones showing expansion before ART dominated the repertoire at all time points.

The TCR originated in a man aged 50 to 60 with HIV. This chain links TRBV28 with TRBJ1-5; 9 nucleotides line up with TRBD1. This material consisted of unsorted PBMCs, taken 3 years after starting antiretroviral therapy. The CDR3 nucleotides read TGTGCCAGCAGAACCGGGACAGGGAGGCGCAGGGTCCAGCCCCAGCATTTT. Protein: CASRTGTGRRRVQPQHF.